A single T cell receptor beta chain is shown here with its context. The antigen is unknown. The CDR3 has 12 amino acids. In germline, CDR1 is LGHNA, CDR2 YNFKEQ. Trimming stripped 4 bases from V and 8 bases from J, with 9 bases between. There were no recent acute infections or vaccinations among the donors, who were healthy HIV-negative adults. These data are taken from a study of shared clonotypes between healthy human individuals. Looking at the study overall: Each donor had three CD4 naive, three CD4 memory, two CD8 naive and one CD8 memory plate.

Study findings and constraints: Generally, estimated richness proved larger in naive subsets than it did in memory subsets.

The assay was immunoSEQ multiplex PCR, and TCRdb's table has in-frame clones only and misses some. The sample records over 850,000 clones, about four fifths being singletons. Material for sequencing was memory CD4+ T cells from PBMCs. Stated subset: CD45RA-negative fraction. The clonotype originates from a man between 18 and 35 years old in good health. Some clones in this sample may be carry-over from other donors' samples. V is TRBV4-2 and J is TRBJ2-1; D remains unclear. The CDR3 DNA reads TGTGCCAGCAGCCTAAACCGGTATGAGCAGTTCTTC. Protein product: CASSLNRYEQFF.